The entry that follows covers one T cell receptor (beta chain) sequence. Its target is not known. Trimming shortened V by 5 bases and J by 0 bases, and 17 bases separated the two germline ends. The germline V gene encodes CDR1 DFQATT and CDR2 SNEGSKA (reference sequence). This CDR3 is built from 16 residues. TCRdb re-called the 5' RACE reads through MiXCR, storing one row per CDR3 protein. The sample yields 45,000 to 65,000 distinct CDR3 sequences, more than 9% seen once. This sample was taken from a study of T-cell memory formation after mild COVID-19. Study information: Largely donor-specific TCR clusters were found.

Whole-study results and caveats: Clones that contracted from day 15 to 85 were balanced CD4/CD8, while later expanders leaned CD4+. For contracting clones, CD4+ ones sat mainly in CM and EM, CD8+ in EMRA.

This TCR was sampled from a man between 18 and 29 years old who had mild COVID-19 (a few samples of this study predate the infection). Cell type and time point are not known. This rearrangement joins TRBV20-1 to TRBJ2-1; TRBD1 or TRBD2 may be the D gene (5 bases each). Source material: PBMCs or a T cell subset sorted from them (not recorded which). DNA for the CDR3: TGCAGTGCTCAAGACGGGGCCCGAAACTCCTACAATGAGCAGTTCTTC. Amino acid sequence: CSAQDGARNSYNEQFF.